The sequence of this TCR beta chain was determined in a study of blood T cell repertoires in COVID-19. Study details: Samples came from the United States, Italy and Spain, spanning acute and convalescent COVID-19.

V dropped 5 bases and J dropped 0; count of bases not matched to a gene: 8. Per germline, CDR1 SEHNR and CDR2 FQNEAQ (reference sequence). CDR3 length: 17 residues. TCRdb's copy holds only in-frame clones and misses some; the assay was immunoSEQ multiplex PCR. The sample records roughly 100,000 clones, about 92% being singletons. Specimen: peripheral blood. The chain combines TRBV7-9 with TRBJ2-1; 9 bases agree with TRBD2. This TCR was recovered from a woman older than 75 in a cohort sampled during active COVID-19. CDR3 loop: CASSLGGSGSSYNEQFF. The CDR3 region has the DNA TGTGCCAGCAGCCTAGGGGGTAGCGGGAGCTCCTACAATGAGCAGTTCTTC.